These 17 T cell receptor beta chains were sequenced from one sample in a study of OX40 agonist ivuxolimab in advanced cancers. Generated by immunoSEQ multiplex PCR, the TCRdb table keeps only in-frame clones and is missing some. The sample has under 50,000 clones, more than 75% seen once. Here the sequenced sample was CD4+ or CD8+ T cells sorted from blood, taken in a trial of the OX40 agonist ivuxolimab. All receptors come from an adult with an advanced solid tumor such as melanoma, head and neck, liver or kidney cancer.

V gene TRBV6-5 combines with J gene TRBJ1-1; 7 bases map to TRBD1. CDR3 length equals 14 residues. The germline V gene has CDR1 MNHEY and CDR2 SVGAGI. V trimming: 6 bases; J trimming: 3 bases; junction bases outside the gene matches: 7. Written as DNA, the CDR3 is TGTGCCAGCAGAAAAACAGGGGAGGACACTGAAGCTTTCTTT. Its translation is CASRKTGEDTEAFF.

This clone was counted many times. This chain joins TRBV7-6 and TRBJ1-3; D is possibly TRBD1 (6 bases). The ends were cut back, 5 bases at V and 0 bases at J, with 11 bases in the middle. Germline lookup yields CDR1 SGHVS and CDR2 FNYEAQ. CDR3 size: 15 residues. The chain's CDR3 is CASSMGGASGNTIYF. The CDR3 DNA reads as TGTGCCAGCAGCATGGGGGGGGCCTCTGGAAACACCATATATTTT.

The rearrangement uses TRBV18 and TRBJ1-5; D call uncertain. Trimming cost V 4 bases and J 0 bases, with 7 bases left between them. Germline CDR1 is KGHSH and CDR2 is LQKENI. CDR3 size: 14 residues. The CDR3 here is CASSLEYSNQPQHF. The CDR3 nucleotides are TGTGCCAGCTCACTAGAGTATAGCAATCAGCCCCAGCATTTT.

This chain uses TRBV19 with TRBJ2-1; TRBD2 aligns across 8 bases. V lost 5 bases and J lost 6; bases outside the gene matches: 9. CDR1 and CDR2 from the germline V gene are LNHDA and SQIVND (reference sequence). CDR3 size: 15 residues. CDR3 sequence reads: CASSRVPTSVNEQFF. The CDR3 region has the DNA TGTGCCAGTAGTCGCGTACCGACTAGCGTCAATGAGCAGTTCTTC.

The CDR3 DNA sequence: TGCAGCGTAGCGACAGGGGGTACGTTTGAAAAACTGTTTTTT. This sequence encodes CSVATGGTFEKLFF. The rearrangement uses TRBV29-1 and TRBJ1-4; 9 nucleotides align to TRBD1. The CDR3 is made up of 14 amino acids. Trimming cost V 6 bases and J 7 bases; bases outside gene matches: 9. Germline loops: CDR1 SQVTM, CDR2 ANQGSEA.

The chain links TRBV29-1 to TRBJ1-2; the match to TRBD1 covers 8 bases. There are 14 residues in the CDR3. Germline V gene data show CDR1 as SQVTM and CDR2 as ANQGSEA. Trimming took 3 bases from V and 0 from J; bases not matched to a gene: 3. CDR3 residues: CSVDRGRPNYGYTF. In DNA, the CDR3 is TGCAGCGTTGACAGGGGGCGTCCTAACTATGGCTACACCTTC.

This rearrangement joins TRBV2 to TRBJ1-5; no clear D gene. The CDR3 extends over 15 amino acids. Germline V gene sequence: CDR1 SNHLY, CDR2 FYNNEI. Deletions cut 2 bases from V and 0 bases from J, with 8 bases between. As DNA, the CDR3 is TGTGCCAGCAGTGAAAGACCCTTTAGCAATCAGCCCCAGCATTTT. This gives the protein CASSERPFSNQPQHF.

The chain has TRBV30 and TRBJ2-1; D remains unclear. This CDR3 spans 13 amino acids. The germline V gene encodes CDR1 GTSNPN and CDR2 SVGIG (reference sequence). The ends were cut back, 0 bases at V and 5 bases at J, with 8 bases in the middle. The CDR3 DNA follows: TGTGCCTGGAGTGTACGAACTAACAATGAGCAGTTCTTC. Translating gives CAWSVRTNNEQFF.

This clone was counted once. CDR3 region: CASSAGLQLTYEQYF. The CDR3 coding sequence is TGTGCCAGCAGCGCGGGACTACAACTAACCTACGAGCAGTACTTC. V usage is TRBV9 and J usage is TRBJ2-7; TRBD2 aligns across 7 bases. V trimming: 3 bases; J trimming: 2 bases; junction bases outside the gene matches: 8. This CDR3 contains 15 residues. The germline V gene encodes CDR1 SGDLS and CDR2 YYNGEE.

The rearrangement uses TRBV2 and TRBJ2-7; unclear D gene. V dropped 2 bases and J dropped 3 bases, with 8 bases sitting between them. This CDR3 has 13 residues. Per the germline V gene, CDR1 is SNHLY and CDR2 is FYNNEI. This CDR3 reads CASSESPFYEQYF. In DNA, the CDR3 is TGTGCCAGCAGTGAATCTCCGTTCTACGAGCAGTACTTC.

The CDR3 DNA follows: TGTGCCAGCAGCCCCCCTCTAGCCGGCAATGAGCAGTTCTTC. This sequence encodes CASSPPLAGNEQFF. The V and J genes are TRBV11-2 and TRBJ2-1; D might be TRBD2 (5 bases). Per germline, CDR1 SGHAT and CDR2 FQNNGV. This CDR3 has 14 amino acids. V was cut by 5 bases and J by 6 bases, with 14 bases left in between.

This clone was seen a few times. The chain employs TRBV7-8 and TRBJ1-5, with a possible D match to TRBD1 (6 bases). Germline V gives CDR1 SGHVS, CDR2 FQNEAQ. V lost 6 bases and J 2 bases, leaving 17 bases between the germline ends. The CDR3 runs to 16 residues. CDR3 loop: CASSFDRIVGNQPQHF. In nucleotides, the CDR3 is TGTGCCAGCAGTTTCGACAGGATCGTGGGCAATCAGCCCCAGCATTTT.

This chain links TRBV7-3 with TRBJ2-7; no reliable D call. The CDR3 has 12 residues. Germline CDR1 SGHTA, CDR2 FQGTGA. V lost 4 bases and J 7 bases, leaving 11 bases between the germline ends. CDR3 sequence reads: CASSSYTKEQYF. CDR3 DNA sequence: TGTGCCAGCAGCTCGTATACGAAGGAGCAGTACTTC.

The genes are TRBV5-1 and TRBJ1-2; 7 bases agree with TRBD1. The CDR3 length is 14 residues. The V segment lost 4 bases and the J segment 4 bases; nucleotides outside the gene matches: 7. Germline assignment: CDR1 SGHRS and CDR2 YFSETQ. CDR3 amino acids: CASSNEGASYGYTF. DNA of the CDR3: TGCGCCAGCAGCAATGAGGGGGCTAGCTATGGCTACACCTTC. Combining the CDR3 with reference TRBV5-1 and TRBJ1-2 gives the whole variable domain KAGVTQTPRYLIKTRGQQVTLSCSPISGHRSVSWYQQTPGQGLQFLFEYFSETQRNKGNFPGRFSGRQFSNSRSEMNVSTLELGDSALYLCASSNEGASYGYTFGSGTRLTVV.

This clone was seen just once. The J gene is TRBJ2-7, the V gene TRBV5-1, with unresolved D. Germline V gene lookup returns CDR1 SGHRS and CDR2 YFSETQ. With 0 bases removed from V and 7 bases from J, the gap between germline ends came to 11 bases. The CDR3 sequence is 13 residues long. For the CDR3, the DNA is TGCGCCAGCAGCTTGGGTGGGTTTTGGGAGCAGTACTTC. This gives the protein CASSLGGFWEQYF.

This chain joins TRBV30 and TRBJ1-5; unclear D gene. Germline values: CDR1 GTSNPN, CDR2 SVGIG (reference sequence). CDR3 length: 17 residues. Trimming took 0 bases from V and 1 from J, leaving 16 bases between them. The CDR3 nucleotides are TGTGCCTGGAGTGTAGGAGGCGCAGAGCGGAGCAATCAGCCCCAGCATTTT. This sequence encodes CAWSVGGAERSNQPQHF.

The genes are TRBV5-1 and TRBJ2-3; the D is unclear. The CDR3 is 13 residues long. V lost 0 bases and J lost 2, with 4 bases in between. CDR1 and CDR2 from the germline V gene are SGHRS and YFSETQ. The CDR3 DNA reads TGCGCCAGCAGCTTGGACAACACAGATACGCAGTATTTT. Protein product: CASSLDNTDTQYF.